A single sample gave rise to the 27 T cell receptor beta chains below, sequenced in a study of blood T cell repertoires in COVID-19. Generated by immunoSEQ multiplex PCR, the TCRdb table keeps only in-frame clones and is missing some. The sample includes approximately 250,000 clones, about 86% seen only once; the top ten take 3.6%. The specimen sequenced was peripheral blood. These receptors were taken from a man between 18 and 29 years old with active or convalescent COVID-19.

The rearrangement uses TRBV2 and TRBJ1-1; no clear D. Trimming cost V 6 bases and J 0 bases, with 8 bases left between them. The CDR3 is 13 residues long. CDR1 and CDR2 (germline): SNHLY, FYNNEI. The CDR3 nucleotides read TGTGCCAGCAGGGACTACTTGAACACTGAAGCTTTCTTT. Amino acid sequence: CASRDYLNTEAFF.

In DNA, the CDR3 is TGTGCCAGCAGTTTTACCGGGACTAGCGCCTACAATGAGCAGTTCTTC. This encodes CASSFTGTSAYNEQFF. This sequence joins TRBV7-3 and TRBJ2-1, with TRBD2 matching 10 bases. Germline loops: CDR1 SGHTA, CDR2 FQGTGA. The CDR3 has 16 amino acids. V dropped 6 bases and J dropped 2; count of bases not matched to a gene: 7.

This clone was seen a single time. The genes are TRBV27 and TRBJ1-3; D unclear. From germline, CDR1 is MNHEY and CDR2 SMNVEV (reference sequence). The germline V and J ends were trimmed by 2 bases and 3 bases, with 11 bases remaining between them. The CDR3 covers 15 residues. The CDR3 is CASSLGRGGGNTIYF. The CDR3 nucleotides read TGTGCCAGCAGTTTAGGGCGGGGAGGTGGAAACACCATATATTTT.

The CDR3 is CATSDFPQGSTIYF. In nucleotides, the CDR3 is TGTGCCACCAGTGATTTCCCTCAGGGTTCCACCATATATTTT. This chain links TRBV24-1 with TRBJ1-3, with D possibly being TRBD1 (5 bases). This CDR3 has 14 residues. The ends were cut back, 1 base at V and 9 bases at J, with 12 bases in the middle. Looked up from germline, CDR1 is KGHDR and CDR2 is SFDVKD.

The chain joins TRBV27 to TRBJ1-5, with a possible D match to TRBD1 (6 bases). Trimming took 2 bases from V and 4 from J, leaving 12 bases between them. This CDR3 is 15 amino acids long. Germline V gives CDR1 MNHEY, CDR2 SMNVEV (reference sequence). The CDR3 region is CASSLVGGDNQPQHF. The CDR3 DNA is TGTGCCAGCAGTTTAGTTGGGGGCGATAATCAGCCCCAGCATTTT.

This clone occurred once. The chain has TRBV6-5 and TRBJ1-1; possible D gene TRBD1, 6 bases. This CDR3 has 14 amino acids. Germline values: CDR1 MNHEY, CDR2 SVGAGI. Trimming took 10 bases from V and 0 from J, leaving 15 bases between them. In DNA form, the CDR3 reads TGTGCCACAACTCAGGGGACCATGAACACTGAAGCTTTCTTT. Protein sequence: CATTQGTMNTEAFF.

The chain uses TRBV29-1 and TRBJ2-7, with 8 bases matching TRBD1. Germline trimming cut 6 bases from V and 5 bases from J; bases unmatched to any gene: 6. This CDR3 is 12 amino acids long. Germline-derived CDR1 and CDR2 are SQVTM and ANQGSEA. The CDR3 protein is CSVLTGAHEQYF. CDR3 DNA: TGCAGCGTACTGACAGGGGCTCACGAGCAGTACTTC.

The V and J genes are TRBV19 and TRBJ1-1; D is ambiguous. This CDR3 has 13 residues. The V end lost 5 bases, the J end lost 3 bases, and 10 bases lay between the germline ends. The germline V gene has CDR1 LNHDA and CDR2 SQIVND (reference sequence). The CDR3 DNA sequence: TGTGCCAGTAGTGACTATCGGGACACTGAAGCTTTCTTT. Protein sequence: CASSDYRDTEAFF.

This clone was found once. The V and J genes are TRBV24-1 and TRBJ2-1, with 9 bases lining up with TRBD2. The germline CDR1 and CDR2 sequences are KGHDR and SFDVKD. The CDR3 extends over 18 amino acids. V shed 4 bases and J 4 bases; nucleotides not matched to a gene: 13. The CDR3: CATSDPKPLAGLYNEQFF. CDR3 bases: TGTGCCACCAGTGACCCAAAACCCCTAGCGGGACTGTACAATGAGCAGTTCTTC.

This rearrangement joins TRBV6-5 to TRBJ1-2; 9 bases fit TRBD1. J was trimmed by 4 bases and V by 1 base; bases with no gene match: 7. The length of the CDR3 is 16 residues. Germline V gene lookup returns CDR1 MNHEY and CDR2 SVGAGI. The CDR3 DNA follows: TGTGCCAGCAGTTACTGGGGACAGGGCGTTTCCTATGGCTACACCTTC. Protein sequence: CASSYWGQGVSYGYTF.

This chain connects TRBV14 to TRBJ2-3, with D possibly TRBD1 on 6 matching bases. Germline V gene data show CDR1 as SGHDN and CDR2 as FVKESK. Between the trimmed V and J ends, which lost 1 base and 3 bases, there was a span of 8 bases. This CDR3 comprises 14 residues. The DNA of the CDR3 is TGTGCCAGCAGCCAAGGACAGGTGACAGATACGCAGTATTTT. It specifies CASSQGQVTDTQYF.

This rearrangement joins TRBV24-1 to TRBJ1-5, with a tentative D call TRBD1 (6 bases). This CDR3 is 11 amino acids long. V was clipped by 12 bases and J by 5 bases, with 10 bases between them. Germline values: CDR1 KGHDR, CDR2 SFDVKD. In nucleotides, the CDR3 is TGTGCCCTCAGGGGATATCAGCCCCAGCATTTT. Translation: CALRGYQPQHF.

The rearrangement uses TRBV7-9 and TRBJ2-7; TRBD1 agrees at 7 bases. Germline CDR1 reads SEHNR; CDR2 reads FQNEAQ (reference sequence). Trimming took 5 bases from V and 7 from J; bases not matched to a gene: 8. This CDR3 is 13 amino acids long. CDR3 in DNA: TGTGCCAGCAGCCCTACAGGGGTTTATGAGCAGTACTTC. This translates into CASSPTGVYEQYF.

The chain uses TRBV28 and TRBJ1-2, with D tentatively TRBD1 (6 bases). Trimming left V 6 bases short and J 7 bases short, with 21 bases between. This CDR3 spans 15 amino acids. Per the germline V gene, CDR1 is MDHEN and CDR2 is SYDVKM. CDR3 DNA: TGTGCCAGCAGCCCCGGGACACCCGGGCAGGGTGGCTACACCTTC. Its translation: CASSPGTPGQGGYTF.

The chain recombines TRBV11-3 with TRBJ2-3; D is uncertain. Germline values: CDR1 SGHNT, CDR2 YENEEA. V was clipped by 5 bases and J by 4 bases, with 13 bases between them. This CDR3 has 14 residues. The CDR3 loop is CASSPTRLADTQYF. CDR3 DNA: TGTGCCAGCAGCCCAACTCGCTTGGCAGATACGCAGTATTTT.

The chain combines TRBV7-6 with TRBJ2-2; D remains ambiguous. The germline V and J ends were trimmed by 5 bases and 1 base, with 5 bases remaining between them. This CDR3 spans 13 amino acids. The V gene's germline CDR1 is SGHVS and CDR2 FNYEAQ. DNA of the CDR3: TGTGCCAGCAGCCCTATGAACACCGGGGAGCTGTTTTTT. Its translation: CASSPMNTGELFF. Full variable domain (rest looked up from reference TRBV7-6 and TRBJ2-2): GAGVSQSPRYKVTKRGQDVALRCDPISGHVSLYWYRQALGQGPEFLTYFNYEAQQDKSGLPNDRFSAERPEGSISTLTIQRTEQRDSAMYRCASSPMNTGELFFGEGSRLTVL.

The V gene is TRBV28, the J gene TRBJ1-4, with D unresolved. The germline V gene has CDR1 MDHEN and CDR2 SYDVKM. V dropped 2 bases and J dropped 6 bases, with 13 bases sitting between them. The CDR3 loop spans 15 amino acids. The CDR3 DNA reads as TGTGCCAGCAGTTTAATGGGCATGATTGATGAAAAACTGTTTTTT. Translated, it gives CASSLMGMIDEKLFF.

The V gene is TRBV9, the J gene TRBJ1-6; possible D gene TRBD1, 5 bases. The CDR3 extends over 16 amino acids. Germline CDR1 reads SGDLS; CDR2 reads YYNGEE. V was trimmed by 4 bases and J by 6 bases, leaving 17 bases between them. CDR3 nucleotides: TGTGCCAGCAGCCCACACGGGGGGGGGACTAATTCACCCCTCCACTTT. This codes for CASSPHGGGTNSPLHF.

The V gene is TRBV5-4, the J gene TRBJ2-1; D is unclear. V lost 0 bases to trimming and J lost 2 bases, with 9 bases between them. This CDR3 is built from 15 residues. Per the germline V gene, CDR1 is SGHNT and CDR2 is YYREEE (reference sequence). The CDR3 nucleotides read TGTGCCAGCAGCTTGGACGGGTTGACCTACAATGAGCAGTTCTTC. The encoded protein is CASSLDGLTYNEQFF.

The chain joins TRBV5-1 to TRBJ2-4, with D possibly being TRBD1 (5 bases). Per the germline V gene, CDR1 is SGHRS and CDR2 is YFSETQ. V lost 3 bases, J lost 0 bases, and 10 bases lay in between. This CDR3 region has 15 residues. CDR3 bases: TGCGCCAGCAGCTCAATAGGGGTAGCCAAAAACATTCAGTACTTC. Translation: CASSSIGVAKNIQYF.

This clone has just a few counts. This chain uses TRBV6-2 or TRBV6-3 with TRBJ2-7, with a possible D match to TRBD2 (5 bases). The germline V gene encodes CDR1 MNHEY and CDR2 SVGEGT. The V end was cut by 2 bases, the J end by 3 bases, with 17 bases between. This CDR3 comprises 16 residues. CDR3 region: CASSYGVRALGYEQYF. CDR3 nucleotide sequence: TGTGCCAGCAGTTACGGGGTGAGGGCCCTTGGCTACGAGCAGTACTTC.

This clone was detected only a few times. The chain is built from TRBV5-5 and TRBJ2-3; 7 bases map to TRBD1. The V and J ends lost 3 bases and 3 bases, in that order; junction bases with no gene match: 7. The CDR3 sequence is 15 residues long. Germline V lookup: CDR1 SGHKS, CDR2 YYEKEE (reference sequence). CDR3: CASSSIGTVTDTQYF. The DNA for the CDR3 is TGTGCCAGCAGCTCAATAGGGACAGTAACAGATACGCAGTATTTT.

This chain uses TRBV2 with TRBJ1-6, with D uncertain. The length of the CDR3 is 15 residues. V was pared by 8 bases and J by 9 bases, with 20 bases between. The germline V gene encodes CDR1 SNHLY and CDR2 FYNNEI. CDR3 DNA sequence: TGTGCCAGCGGCCCACTCGGCGGCGGCATTTCACCCCTCCACTTT. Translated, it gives CASGPLGGGISPLHF.

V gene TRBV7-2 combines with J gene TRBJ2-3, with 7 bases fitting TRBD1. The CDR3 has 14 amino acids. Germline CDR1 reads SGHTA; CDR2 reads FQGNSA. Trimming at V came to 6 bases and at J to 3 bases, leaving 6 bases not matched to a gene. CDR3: CASRAMTGTDTQYF. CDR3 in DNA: TGTGCCAGCAGGGCCATGACAGGGACAGATACGCAGTATTTT.

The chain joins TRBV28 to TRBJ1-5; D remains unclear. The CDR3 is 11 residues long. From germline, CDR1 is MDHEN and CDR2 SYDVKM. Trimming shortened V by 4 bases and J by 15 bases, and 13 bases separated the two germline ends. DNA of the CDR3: TGTGCCAGCAGTTCCTCGGGTATCTGGCATTTT. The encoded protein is CASSSSGIWHF.

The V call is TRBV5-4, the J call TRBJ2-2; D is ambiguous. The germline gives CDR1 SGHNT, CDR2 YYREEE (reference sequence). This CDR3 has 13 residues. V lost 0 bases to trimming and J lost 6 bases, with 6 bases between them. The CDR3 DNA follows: TGTGCCAGCAGCTTGGAAGCCCCCGGGGAGCTGTTTTTT. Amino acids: CASSLEAPGELFF.

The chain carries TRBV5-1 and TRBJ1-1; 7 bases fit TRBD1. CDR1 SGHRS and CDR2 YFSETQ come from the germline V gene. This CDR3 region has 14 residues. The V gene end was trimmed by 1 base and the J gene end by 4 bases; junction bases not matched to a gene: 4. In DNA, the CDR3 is TGCGCCAGCAGCTTGCGACAGGGCGGCACTGAAGCTTTCTTT. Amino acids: CASSLRQGGTEAFF. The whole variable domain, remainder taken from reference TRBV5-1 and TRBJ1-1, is KAGVTQTPRYLIKTRGQQVTLSCSPISGHRSVSWYQQTPGQGLQFLFEYFSETQRNKGNFPGRFSGRQFSNSRSEMNVSTLELGDSALYLCASSLRQGGTEAFFGQGTRLTVV.